This TCR beta chain was sequenced in a study of molecular identifiers for immune sequencing clone quantification. CDR1 is GTSNPN and CDR2 is SVGIG in the germline V gene (reference sequence). Deletions cut 1 base from V and 0 bases from J, with 22 bases between. CDR3 length: 18 residues. With listed TCR primers and previously described methods, bulk TCR libraries were prepared. TCRdb ran MiXCR on the PCR reads and lists one entry per CDR3 protein. The sample includes 460,000 or so distinct CDR3 sequences, 25% seen only once; the top ten take about 0.75%. This clonotype came up a few times. The chain has TRBV30 and TRBJ2-7; D gene uncertain. This sequence originates from a human donor in good health. Some libraries in this study had Jurkat cell RNA spiked in. Sample: naive CD8+ T cells from blood, with Jurkat cell RNA spiked in. Documented subset: FACS-sorted CD8+CD4-CCR7+CD45RA+ naive T cells. The CDR3 here is CAWSALSPVGLSSYEQYF. The CDR3 bases are TGTGCCTGGAGTGCTCTCTCTCCGGTGGGCCTTAGCTCCTACGAGCAGTACTTC. Variable domain in full (rest from reference TRBV30 and TRBJ2-7): SQTIHQWPATLVQPVGSPLSLECTVEGTSNPNLYWYRQAAGRGLQLLFYSVGIGQISSEVPQNLSASRPQDRQFILSSKKLLLSDSGFYLCAWSALSPVGLSSYEQYFGPGTRLTVT.